Described below is a single T cell receptor (beta chain) sequence and its context. As yet, its antigen is unknown. TCRdb reprocessed the RT-PCR reads with MiXCR, giving one entry per CDR3 protein. The sample yields roughly 760,000 distinct CDR3 sequences, over 20% seen once. V gave up 1 base and J gave up 3 bases, with 6 bases separating them. This CDR3 has 13 residues. CDR1 and CDR2 from the germline V gene are LNHNV and YYDKDF (reference sequence). This entry is derived from a study of response to subunit inactivated influenza vaccine. General study findings and limits: New T cells are recruited in small numbers by each seasonal influenza vaccination, according to the authors' suggestion.

The chain is built from TRBV15 and TRBJ2-5; D call uncertain. This clonotype was obtained from a man aged 45-60 years who received an inactivated influenza vaccine. The sequencing used PBMCs from blood, collected 5 to 6 days after vaccination. CDR3 region: CATSRGAEETQYF. DNA for the CDR3: TGTGCCACCAGCAGAGGGGCTGAAGAGACCCAGTACTTC.